The 17 T cell receptor beta chains below were found in one sample sequenced in a study of response to subunit inactivated influenza vaccine. TCRdb reprocessed the RT-PCR reads via MiXCR and lists one record per CDR3 protein. Found here are around 570,000 distinct CDR3 sequences, 7.5% to 8.5% of them singletons; the top ten hold roughly 13%. The starting material was PBMCs from blood, obtained around 25 months after vaccination. The receptors stem from a man in his fifties or sixties who received an inactivated influenza vaccine.

There are many counts of this clonotype. This chain joins TRBV25-1 and TRBJ2-2; TRBD1 matches at 8 bases. V lost 6 bases, J lost 3 bases, and 6 bases stayed unmatched. Germline V gene data show CDR1 as MGHDK and CDR2 as SYGVNS. The CDR3 totals 15 residues. The CDR3 is CASRAGQADTGELFF. CDR3 sequence (DNA): TGTGCCAGCAGGGCGGGACAGGCGGACACCGGGGAGCTGTTTTTT.

This clonotype was picked up many times. The chain employs TRBV11-2 and TRBJ2-7, with D uncertain. Germline V gene data show CDR1 as SGHAT and CDR2 as FQNNGV. The CDR3 has 16 amino acids. V lost 0 bases to trimming and J lost 4 bases, with 16 bases between them. CDR3 sequence reads: CASSLDHPQPSYEQYF. The DNA of the CDR3 is TGTGCCAGCAGCTTAGATCACCCGCAACCTTCTTACGAGCAGTACTTC.

This clonotype was counted between two and nine times. The rearrangement links TRBV3-1 to TRBJ1-5, with a weak D call TRBD1 (5 bases). Germline values: CDR1 LGHDT, CDR2 YNNKEL (reference sequence). V lost 0 bases, J lost 1 base, and 13 bases lay in between. This CDR3 has 17 amino acids. The CDR3 protein is CASSQDGAVDSNQPQHF. The CDR3 DNA reads TGTGCCAGCAGCCAAGATGGGGCAGTGGACAGCAATCAGCCCCAGCATTTT.

This clonotype was detected only a few times. This chain connects TRBV12-3 or TRBV12-4 to TRBJ1-5; D call uncertain. V shed 2 bases and J shed 2 bases, with 7 bases lying between them. The CDR3 sequence is 14 residues long. The CDR3 DNA sequence: TGTGCCAGCAGTTTAAGCAGCGGCAATCAGCCCCAGCATTTT. It is translated as CASSLSSGNQPQHF.

The chain combines TRBV7-2 with TRBJ1-1; possibly TRBD1 for D (5 bases). The length of the CDR3 is 12 residues. The V gene lost 5 bases and the J gene lost 7 bases, with 11 bases spanning the gap. Germline V gives CDR1 SGHTA, CDR2 FQGNSA. CDR3 region: CASSQGALEAFF. DNA for the CDR3: TGTGCCAGCAGCCAAGGGGCCCTTGAAGCTTTCTTT.

This clonotype came up a few times. This chain joins TRBV7-6 and TRBJ1-6, with D possibly being TRBD1 (5 bases). Germline loops: CDR1 SGHVS, CDR2 FNYEAQ. The CDR3 spans 15 residues. Trimming removed 5 bases from V and 3 bases from J, with 11 bases in between. CDR3 DNA: TGTGCCAGCAGCCGACAGACCTACTATAATTCACCCCTCCACTTT. It is translated as CASSRQTYYNSPLHF.

V and J are TRBV19 and TRBJ2-1; 9 positions agree with TRBD1. Germline trimming cut 3 bases from V and 6 bases from J; bases unmatched to any gene: 6. From germline, CDR1 is LNHDA and CDR2 SQIVND (reference sequence). CDR3 length: 15 residues. The CDR3 DNA reads TGTGCCAGTAGTATCGGGACAGGGTATGGCAATGAGCAGTTCTTC. Amino acids: CASSIGTGYGNEQFF.

This clonotype was counted a few times. The chain has TRBV2 and TRBJ1-6; D perhaps matches TRBD1 (5 bases). Between the trimmed V and J ends, which lost 5 bases and 10 bases, there was a span of 18 bases. The length of the CDR3 is 15 residues. Germline V CDR1 and CDR2: SNHLY, FYNNEI. The CDR3 nucleotides read TGTGCCAGCAGTCAAGAGCTAGGGACGTTGTCACCCCTCCACTTT. Translating gives CASSQELGTLSPLHF.

This chain uses TRBV20-1 with TRBJ2-7; D not certain. The CDR3 covers 16 residues. Germline V CDR1 and CDR2: DFQATT, SNEGSKA (reference sequence). Trimming took off 0 bases at V and 3 bases at J, with 18 bases between the two ends. The CDR3 DNA reads as TGCAGTGCTAGAGATTCTGGACCAAAAGGGATCTACGAGCAGTACTTC. This codes for CSARDSGPKGIYEQYF.

This clonotype has a handful of counts. V and J are TRBV4-1 and TRBJ2-5; D gene ambiguous. Trimming left V 1 base short and J 5 bases short, with 8 bases between. The CDR3 has 13 amino acids. The V gene's germline CDR1 is MGHRA and CDR2 YSYEKL. The CDR3 sequence is CASSQGGYETQYF. The CDR3 DNA sequence: TGCGCCAGCAGCCAAGGCGGCTATGAGACCCAGTACTTC.

This clonotype was recorded a few times. CDR3 region: CASSNQRGGFFEQYF. CDR3 in DNA: TGTGCCAGCAGTAACCAGCGGGGGGGCTTTTTTGAGCAGTACTTC. The rearrangement joins TRBV7-2 to TRBJ2-7, with TRBD2 matching over 10 bases. V dropped 6 bases and J dropped 7; count of bases not matched to a gene: 12. CDR1 SGHTA and CDR2 FQGNSA come from the germline V gene. The CDR3 is 15 residues long.

V usage is TRBV7-2 and J usage is TRBJ2-3; a weak D match, TRBD2 (5 bases). CDR1 is SGHTA and CDR2 is FQGNSA in the germline V gene. CDR3 length: 15 residues. Trimming stripped 5 bases from V and 1 base from J, with 13 bases between. The CDR3 protein is CASSPLAVRTDTQYF. CDR3 DNA sequence: TGTGCCAGCAGCCCCCTAGCAGTTCGCACAGATACGCAGTATTTT.

To note about this clonotype: Being one base from a much bigger clone, this may be a read error. V usage is TRBV6-1 and J usage is TRBJ2-1; the match to TRBD1 covers 7 bases. V lost 6 bases to trimming and J lost 4 bases; unmatched junction nucleotides: 6. CDR3 size: 14 residues. CDR1 is MNHNS, CDR2 SASEGT, per germline. The CDR3 region has the DNA TGTGCCAGCAGAGCCACGGGACAGTACAATGAGCAGTTCTTC. It specifies CASRATGQYNEQFF.

In its sample, this clonotype was seen once. V gene TRBV28 combines with J gene TRBJ2-2; D may be TRBD1 (6 bases). V lost 7 bases to trimming and J lost 1 base, with 13 bases between them. The CDR3 contains 15 residues. Per the germline V gene, CDR1 is MDHEN and CDR2 is SYDVKM. The CDR3 DNA reads as TGTGCCAGCACCGTTGGGGGCGGGAACACCGGGGAGCTGTTTTTT. Residues: CASTVGGGNTGELFF.

V and J are TRBV3-1 and TRBJ2-4, with TRBD2 matching 11 bases. Germline loops: CDR1 LGHDT, CDR2 YNNKEL (reference sequence). V lost 7 bases to trimming and J lost 3 bases; unmatched junction nucleotides: 5. The CDR3 spans 15 residues. CDR3: CASTLTSGVKNIQYF. In DNA form, the CDR3 reads TGTGCCAGCACCCTGACTAGCGGGGTCAAAAACATTCAGTACTTC. The entire variable domain, with the rest obtained from reference TRBV3-1 and TRBJ2-4, is as follows: DTAVSQTPKYLVTQMGNDKSIKCEQNLGHDTMYWYKQDSKKFLKIMFSYNNKELIINETVPNRFSPKSPDKAHLNLHINSLELGDSAVYFCASTLTSGVKNIQYFGAGTRLSVL.

Points on this clonotype: This could be a read error, since a much larger clone is one nucleotide away. V usage is TRBV15 and J usage is TRBJ2-1; perhaps TRBD1 as D (5 bases). CDR3 length equals 14 residues. Germline V lookup: CDR1 LNHNV, CDR2 YYDKDF (reference sequence). Here the CDR3 reads CASSRDSGFDEQFF. CDR3 in DNA: TGTGCCTCCAGCAGAGATTCAGGGTTCGATGAGCAGTTCTTC.

The CDR3 here is CASRFTGDYGYTF. Here the CDR3 DNA reads TGTGCCAGCAGGTTCACAGGGGACTATGGCTACACCTTC. J is TRBJ1-2 and V is TRBV27, with 7 bases that match TRBD1. The germline V gene encodes CDR1 MNHEY and CDR2 SMNVEV (reference sequence). With V trimmed by 6 bases and J by 3 bases, 4 bases remained unmatched. The CDR3 runs 13 residues.